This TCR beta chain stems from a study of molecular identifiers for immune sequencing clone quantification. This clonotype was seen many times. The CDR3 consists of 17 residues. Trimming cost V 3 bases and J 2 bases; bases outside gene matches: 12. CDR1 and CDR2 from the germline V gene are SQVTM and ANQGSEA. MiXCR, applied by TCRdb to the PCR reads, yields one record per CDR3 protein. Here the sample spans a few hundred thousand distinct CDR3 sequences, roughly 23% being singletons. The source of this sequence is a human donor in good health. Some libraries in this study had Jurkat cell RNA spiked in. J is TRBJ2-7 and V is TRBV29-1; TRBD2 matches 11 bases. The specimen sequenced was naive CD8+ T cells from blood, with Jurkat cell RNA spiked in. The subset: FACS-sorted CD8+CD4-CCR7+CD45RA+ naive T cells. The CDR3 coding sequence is TGCAGCGTTGAGGGGATAGCGGGAGGGCTTGAGCCCTACGAGCAGTACTTC. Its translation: CSVEGIAGGLEPYEQYF.